The next 27 T cell receptor beta chains were all read from a single sample in a study of T cells in localized non-small cell lung cancer. Generated by immunoSEQ multiplex PCR, the TCRdb table keeps only in-frame clones and is missing some. Counted here are about 14,000 clones, around 83% occurring once; the ten biggest clones make up around 25%. Sequences were derived from peripheral blood, sampled before any cancer treatment. These receptors were taken from a female donor of 60 years or more with stage I squamous cell lung carcinoma.

The rearrangement joins TRBV5-1 to TRBJ1-1; D perhaps matches TRBD1 (6 bases). The CDR3 has 14 residues. Germline-derived CDR1 and CDR2 are SGHRS and YFSETQ. The V end was cut by 3 bases, the J end by 4 bases, with 13 bases between. The CDR3 sequence: CASSSYRDVTEAFF. CDR3 sequence (DNA): TGCGCCAGCAGCTCCTACAGGGATGTCACTGAAGCTTTCTTT.

The rearrangement uses TRBV6-1 and TRBJ2-5; D gene ambiguous. Germline V gene data show CDR1 as MNHNS and CDR2 as SASEGT. V lost 7 bases, J lost 3 bases, and 15 bases lay in between. The CDR3 contains 14 residues. The CDR3 is CASTTGYLKETQYF. The CDR3 DNA is TGTGCCAGCACGACCGGTTACTTAAAAGAGACCCAGTACTTC.

The chain recombines TRBV30 with TRBJ1-5; 7 bases are a match to TRBD1. V shed 2 bases and J 3 bases; nucleotides not matched to a gene: 7. The CDR3 length is 15 residues. The germline V gene encodes CDR1 GTSNPN and CDR2 SVGIG (reference sequence). The CDR3 loop is CAWSLPGQYNQPQHF. The CDR3 DNA reads TGTGCCTGGAGTCTACCGGGACAGTACAATCAGCCCCAGCATTTT.

The J gene is TRBJ2-1, the V gene TRBV10-3; D remains ambiguous. The CDR3 totals 15 residues. Germline V gene lookup returns CDR1 ENHRY and CDR2 SYGVKD. The germline V and J ends were trimmed by 3 bases and 7 bases, with 16 bases remaining between them. CDR3 DNA sequence: TGTGCCATCAGTGATCGAGCCGGGCCTAGGAATGAGCAGTTCTTC. Translation gives CAISDRAGPRNEQFF.

The chain links TRBV20-1 to TRBJ2-3; no clear D. V was pared by 6 bases and J by 2 bases, with 6 bases between. Germline CDR1 DFQATT, CDR2 SNEGSKA (reference sequence). CDR3 length equals 11 residues. CDR3: CSAETTDTQYF. In DNA, the CDR3 is TGCAGTGCCGAGACCACAGATACGCAGTATTTT.

The chain has TRBV19 and TRBJ1-2; a possible D gene is TRBD1 (5 bases). The germline V and J ends were trimmed by 3 bases and 3 bases, with 14 bases remaining between them. This CDR3 has 15 amino acids. From germline, CDR1 is LNHDA and CDR2 SQIVND (reference sequence). The CDR3 region is CASSIPGLGDYGYTF. The DNA for the CDR3 is TGTGCCAGTAGTATCCCAGGGCTTGGGGACTATGGCTACACCTTC. Looking up the rest from reference TRBV19 and TRBJ1-2 gives the full variable domain: DGGITQSPKYLFRKEGQNVTLSCEQNLNHDAMYWYRQDPGQGLRLIYYSQIVNDFQKGDIAEGYSVSREKKESFPLTVTSAQKNPTAFYLCASSIPGLGDYGYTFGSGTRLTVV.

This sequence joins TRBV7-3 and TRBJ1-2; D is possibly TRBD1 (6 bases). V was pared by 1 base and J by 8 bases, with 11 bases between. CDR1 and CDR2 from the germline V gene are SGHTA and FQGTGA. This CDR3 is 13 amino acids long. CDR3 sequence (DNA): TGTGCCAGCAGCTTAATAGGGGGTTACGGCTACACCTTC. This sequence encodes CASSLIGGYGYTF.

This rearrangement joins TRBV15 to TRBJ1-6, with D uncertain. V dropped 3 bases and J dropped 9 bases, with 12 bases sitting between them. This CDR3 comprises 14 residues. Germline V gene sequence: CDR1 LNHNV, CDR2 YYDKDF (reference sequence). The CDR3 region is CATSSEGSSSPLHF. CDR3 in DNA: TGTGCCACCAGCAGTGAGGGAAGCAGTTCACCCCTCCACTTT.

V is TRBV18 and J is TRBJ2-5; TRBD1 aligns across 8 bases. Trimming took 6 bases from V and 1 from J; bases not matched to a gene: 7. Germline loops: CDR1 KGHSH, CDR2 LQKENI. This CDR3 has 15 amino acids. CDR3 residues: CASSQDRAGQETQYF. As DNA, the CDR3 is TGTGCCAGCTCGCAGGACAGGGCGGGCCAAGAGACCCAGTACTTC.

The V call is TRBV4-3, the J call TRBJ1-1; no definite D call. V gave up 0 bases and J gave up 0 bases, with 8 bases separating them. The CDR3 extends over 15 amino acids. Per germline, CDR1 LGHNA and CDR2 YSLEER. In DNA, the CDR3 is TGCGCCAGCAGCCAAGATCGGGGAATGAACACTGAAGCTTTCTTT. Protein product: CASSQDRGMNTEAFF.

The chain uses TRBV5-4 and TRBJ2-1, with D uncertain. The germline V gene has CDR1 SGHNT and CDR2 YYREEE (reference sequence). The CDR3 has 14 amino acids. Trimming shortened V by 1 base and J by 4 bases, and 9 bases separated the two germline ends. CDR3 in DNA: TGTGCCAGCAGCTTGAGTCGTGGATACAATGAGCAGTTCTTC. It codes for CASSLSRGYNEQFF.

CDR3: CASSLEGRAGETQYF. CDR3 nucleotides: TGTGCCAGCAGCTTGGAGGGCAGGGCTGGAGAGACCCAGTACTTC. The V gene is TRBV5-4, the J gene TRBJ2-5, with a possible D match to TRBD1 (5 bases). Trimming pared 0 bases from V and 4 bases from J, leaving 13 bases between. CDR1 SGHNT and CDR2 YYREEE come from the germline V gene (reference sequence). This CDR3 is built from 15 residues.

The gene calls are TRBV7-9 and TRBJ1-4, with TRBD1 as a possible D gene (5 bases). The CDR3 is 15 residues long. V lost 9 bases and J 0 bases, leaving 14 bases between the germline ends. Germline-derived CDR1 and CDR2 are SEHNR and FQNEAQ (reference sequence). For the CDR3, the DNA is TGTGCCAGTCAAGGAGGGGTCTCAACTAATGAAAAACTGTTTTTT. This codes for CASQGGVSTNEKLFF.

This rearrangement joins TRBV7-9 to TRBJ2-7; a weak D match, TRBD1 (5 bases). CDR3 length: 15 amino acids. CDR1 is SEHNR and CDR2 is FQNEAQ in the germline V gene (reference sequence). The V gene lost 5 bases and the J gene lost 3 bases, with 17 bases spanning the gap. The CDR3 is CASSILRTLDYEQYF. CDR3 nucleotides: TGTGCCAGCAGCATACTCCGGACACTTGACTACGAGCAGTACTTC.

V and J are TRBV9 and TRBJ1-5; D not resolved. This CDR3 contains 15 residues. The ends were cut back, 4 bases at V and 2 bases at J, with 13 bases in the middle. Germline values: CDR1 SGDLS, CDR2 YYNGEE. Here the CDR3 reads CASSPGPGGNQPQHF. Here the CDR3 DNA reads TGTGCCAGCAGCCCGGGCCCAGGAGGCAATCAGCCCCAGCATTTT.

This chain links TRBV18 with TRBJ2-7; D is undetermined. This CDR3 has 12 residues. In germline, CDR1 is KGHSH, CDR2 LQKENI. The ends were cut back, 6 bases at V and 4 bases at J, with 10 bases in the middle. The CDR3 coding sequence is TGTGCCAGCTCGAGCCAGGTGTACGAGCAGTACTTC. This encodes CASSSQVYEQYF.

The chain employs TRBV30 and TRBJ2-1, with D perhaps assigned TRBD1 or TRBD2 (6 bases each). The CDR3 loop spans 10 amino acids. The germline CDR1 and CDR2 sequences are GTSNPN and SVGIG (reference sequence). The CDR3 DNA sequence: TGTGGTATTTTGGGGGGCGAGCAGTTCTTC. As protein: CGILGGEQFF. Full variable domain (outside the CDR3, taken from reference TRBV30 and TRBJ2-1): SQTIHQWPATLVQPVGSPLSLECTVEGTSNPNLYWYRQAAGRGLQLLFYSVGIGQISSEVPQNLSASRPQDRQFILSSKKLLLSDSGFYLCGILGGEQFFGPGTRLTVL.

The chain uses TRBV9 and TRBJ1-2, with D hard to call. CDR1 SGDLS and CDR2 YYNGEE come from the germline V gene. The V end lost 0 bases, the J end lost 4 bases, and 10 bases lay between the germline ends. The CDR3 consists of 14 residues. The CDR3: CASSVDPATYGYTF. For the CDR3, the DNA is TGTGCCAGCAGCGTAGACCCAGCTACCTATGGCTACACCTTC. Full variable domain (remainder filled in from reference TRBV9 and TRBJ1-2): DSGVTQTPKHLITATGQRVTLRCSPRSGDLSVYWYQQSLDQGLQFLIQYYNGEERAKGNILERFSAQQFPDLHSELNLSSLELGDSALYFCASSVDPATYGYTFGSGTRLTVV.

This chain uses TRBV27 with TRBJ1-3; maybe TRBD1 (6 bases). This CDR3 spans 17 amino acids. The germline V gene encodes CDR1 MNHEY and CDR2 SMNVEV (reference sequence). V was clipped by 1 base and J by 4 bases, with 17 bases between them. The CDR3 region is CASSLYPPGGAGNTIYF. In DNA, the CDR3 is TGTGCCAGCAGTTTATATCCCCCGGGGGGGGCCGGAAACACCATATATTTT.

V usage is TRBV6-5 and J usage is TRBJ2-6; D is unclear. V gave up 0 bases and J gave up 0 bases, with 6 bases separating them. Germline CDR1 MNHEY, CDR2 SVGAGI. The CDR3 is made up of 16 amino acids. CDR3 loop: CASSYSPISGANVLTF. DNA for the CDR3: TGTGCCAGCAGTTACTCACCGATCTCTGGGGCCAACGTCCTGACTTTC.

J is TRBJ2-2 and V is TRBV30; D not resolved. The CDR3 has 13 amino acids. CDR1 is GTSNPN, CDR2 SVGIG, per germline (reference sequence). Trimming removed 0 bases at V and 5 bases at J, with 7 bases between. CDR3 coding DNA: TGTGCCTGGAGTGTGGGCGGTACCGGGGAGCTGTTTTTT. The encoded protein is CAWSVGGTGELFF. The complete variable domain, with remaining parts taken from reference TRBV30 and TRBJ2-2, reads SQTIHQWPATLVQPVGSPLSLECTVEGTSNPNLYWYRQAAGRGLQLLFYSVGIGQISSEVPQNLSASRPQDRQFILSSKKLLLSDSGFYLCAWSVGGTGELFFGEGSRLTVL.

The rearrangement uses TRBV11-2 and TRBJ1-5; no firm D call. Germline V gives CDR1 SGHAT, CDR2 FQNNGV. With 1 base removed from V and 5 bases from J, the gap between germline ends came to 12 bases. CDR3 length: 15 amino acids. In DNA, the CDR3 is TGTGCCAGCAGCTTAGGGGGAGGGATTTATCAGCCCCAGCATTTT. Translated, it gives CASSLGGGIYQPQHF. The entire variable domain, with the rest obtained from reference TRBV11-2 and TRBJ1-5, is as follows: EAGVAQSPRYKIIEKRQSVAFWCNPISGHATLYWYQQILGQGPKLLIQFQNNGVVDDSQLPKDRFSAERLKGVDSTLKIQPAKLEDSAVYLCASSLGGGIYQPQHFGDGTRLSIL.

J is TRBJ2-3 and V is TRBV7-8, with D unclear. V was trimmed by 9 bases and J by 5 bases, leaving 18 bases between them. Germline CDR1 is SGHVS and CDR2 is FQNEAQ. The CDR3 length is 14 residues. The CDR3 nucleotides read TGTGCCAGTGGTTACGGCGCAATGATAGATACGCAGTATTTT. Amino acids: CASGYGAMIDTQYF.

The chain carries TRBV10-3 and TRBJ2-7; D tentatively fits TRBD1 or TRBD2 (5 bases each). Trimming cost V 3 bases and J 4 bases, with 10 bases left between them. Germline V CDR1 and CDR2: ENHRY, SYGVKD. This CDR3 region has 13 residues. The CDR3 reads CAISEAREYEQYF. CDR3 bases: TGTGCCATCAGTGAAGCCAGGGAGTACGAGCAGTACTTC.

This sequence joins TRBV11-2 and TRBJ2-2; a possible D gene is TRBD1 (5 bases). V was trimmed by 1 base and J by 2 bases, leaving 11 bases between them. The CDR3 totals 16 residues. The germline V gene encodes CDR1 SGHAT and CDR2 FQNNGV. The CDR3 here is CASSLGLGQNTGELFF. The CDR3 region has the DNA TGTGCCAGCAGCTTAGGTCTAGGACAAAACACCGGGGAGCTGTTTTTT.

The chain recombines TRBV4-1 with TRBJ2-2; TRBD1 aligns across 7 bases. Germline CDR1 MGHRA, CDR2 YSYEKL. The CDR3 loop spans 14 amino acids. The ends lost 3 bases at V and 3 bases at J; junction bases unmatched: 1. CDR3: CASSQGQYTGELFF. CDR3 in DNA: TGCGCCAGCAGCCAGGGACAGTACACCGGGGAGCTGTTTTTT.

The chain joins TRBV7-9 to TRBJ1-4, with 7 bases fitting TRBD1. The length of the CDR3 is 15 residues. V shed 6 bases, J shed 2 bases, and the junction held 6 bases outside the gene matches. Germline V CDR1 and CDR2: SEHNR, FQNEAQ (reference sequence). CDR3 residues: CASRPGDSTNEKLFF. CDR3 coding DNA: TGTGCCAGCAGACCAGGGGACAGCACTAATGAAAAACTGTTTTTT.